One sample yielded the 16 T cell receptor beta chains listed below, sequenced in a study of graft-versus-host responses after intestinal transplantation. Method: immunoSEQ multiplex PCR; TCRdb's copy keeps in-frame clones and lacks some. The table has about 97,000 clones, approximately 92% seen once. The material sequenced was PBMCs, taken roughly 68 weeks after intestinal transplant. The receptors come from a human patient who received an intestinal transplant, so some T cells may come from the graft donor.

In DNA form, the CDR3 reads TGTGCCAGCAGTGAATATAGAAAACTGTTTTTT. Translated, it gives CASSEYRKLFF. This sequence joins TRBV6-1 and TRBJ1-4; D call uncertain. V lost 2 bases, J lost 10 bases, and 5 bases lay in between. CDR3 length: 11 residues. Germline CDR1 MNHNS, CDR2 SASEGT.

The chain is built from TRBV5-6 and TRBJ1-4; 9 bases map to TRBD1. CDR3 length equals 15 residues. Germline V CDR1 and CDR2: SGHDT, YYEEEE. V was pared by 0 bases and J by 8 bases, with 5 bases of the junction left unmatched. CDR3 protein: CASSLAGQGQEKLFF. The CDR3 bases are TGTGCCAGCAGCTTGGCCGGACAGGGGCAAGAAAAACTGTTTTTT.

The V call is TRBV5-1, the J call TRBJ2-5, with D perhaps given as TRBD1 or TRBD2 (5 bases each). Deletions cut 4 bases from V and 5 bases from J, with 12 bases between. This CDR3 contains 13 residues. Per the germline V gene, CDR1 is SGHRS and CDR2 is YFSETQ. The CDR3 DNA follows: TGCGCCAGCAGCCCCACGTGGGGGGAGACCCAGTACTTC. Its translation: CASSPTWGETQYF.

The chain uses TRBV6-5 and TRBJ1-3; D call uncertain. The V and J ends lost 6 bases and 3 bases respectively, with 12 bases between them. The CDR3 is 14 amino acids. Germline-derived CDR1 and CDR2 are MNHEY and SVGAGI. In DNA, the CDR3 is TGTGCCAGCAGCCTGGACGGCTTTGGAAACACCATATATTTT. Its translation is CASSLDGFGNTIYF.

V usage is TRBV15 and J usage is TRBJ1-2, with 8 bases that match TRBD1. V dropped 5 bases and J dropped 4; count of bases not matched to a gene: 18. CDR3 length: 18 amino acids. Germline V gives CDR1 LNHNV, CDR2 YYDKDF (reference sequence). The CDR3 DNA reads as TGTGCCACCAGCGGCGTCTTAGGCACAGGGGGAAGTGGCTATGGCTACACCTTC. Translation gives CATSGVLGTGGSGYGYTF. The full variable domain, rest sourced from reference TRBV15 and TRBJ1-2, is DAMVIQNPRYQVTQFGKPVTLSCSQTLNHNVMYWYQQKSSQAPKLLFHYYDKDFNNEADTPDNFQSRRPNTSFCFLDIRSPGLGDTAMYLCATSGVLGTGGSGYGYTFGSGTRLTVV.

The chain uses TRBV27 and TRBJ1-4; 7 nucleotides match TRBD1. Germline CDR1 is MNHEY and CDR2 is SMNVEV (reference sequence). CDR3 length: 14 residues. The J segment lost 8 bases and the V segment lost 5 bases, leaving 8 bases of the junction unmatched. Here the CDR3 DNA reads TGTGCCAGCAGTCCCCAGGGGGTAGCCGAAAAACTGTTTTTT. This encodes CASSPQGVAEKLFF.

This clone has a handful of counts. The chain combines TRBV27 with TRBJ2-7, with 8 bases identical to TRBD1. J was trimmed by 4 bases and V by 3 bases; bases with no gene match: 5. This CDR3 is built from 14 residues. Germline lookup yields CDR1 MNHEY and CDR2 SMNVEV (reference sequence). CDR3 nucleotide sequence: TGTGCCAGCAGTTTGCGGACAGGGTGGTACGAGCAGTACTTC. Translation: CASSLRTGWYEQYF.

This CDR3 reads CASSLVSGPGETQYF. As DNA, the CDR3 is TGTGCCAGCAGCTTAGTATCTGGCCCCGGGGAGACCCAGTACTTC. V is TRBV7-2 and J is TRBJ2-5; no clear D gene. Trimming took 1 base from V and 5 from J, leaving 14 bases between them. Germline values: CDR1 SGHTA, CDR2 FQGNSA. CDR3 length equals 15 residues.

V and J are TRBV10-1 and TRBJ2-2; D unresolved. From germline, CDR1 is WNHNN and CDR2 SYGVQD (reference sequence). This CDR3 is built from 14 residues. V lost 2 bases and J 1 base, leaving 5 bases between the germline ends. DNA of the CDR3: TGCGCCAGCAGTGAGGCGGAGAACACCGGGGAGCTGTTTTTT. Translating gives CASSEAENTGELFF.

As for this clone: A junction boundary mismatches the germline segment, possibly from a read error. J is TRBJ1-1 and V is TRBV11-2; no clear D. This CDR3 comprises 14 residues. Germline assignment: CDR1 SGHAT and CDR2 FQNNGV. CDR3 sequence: CAGSLTGANTEAFF. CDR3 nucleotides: TGTGCCGGCAGCTTAACGGGCGCGAACACTGAAGCTTTCTTT. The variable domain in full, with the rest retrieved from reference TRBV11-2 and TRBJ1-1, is EAGVAQSPRYKIIEKRQSVAFWCNPISGHATLYWYQQILGQGPKLLIQFQNNGVVDDSQLPKDRFSAERLKGVDSTLKIQPAKLEDSAVYLCAGSLTGANTEAFFGQGTRLTVV.

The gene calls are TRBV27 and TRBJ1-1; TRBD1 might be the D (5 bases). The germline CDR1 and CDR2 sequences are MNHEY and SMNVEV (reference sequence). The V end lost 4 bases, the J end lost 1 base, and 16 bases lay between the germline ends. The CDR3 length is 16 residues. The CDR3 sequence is CASSSGGRRWNTEAFF. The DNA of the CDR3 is TGTGCCAGCAGTTCCGGGGGAAGGCGTTGGAACACTGAAGCTTTCTTT.

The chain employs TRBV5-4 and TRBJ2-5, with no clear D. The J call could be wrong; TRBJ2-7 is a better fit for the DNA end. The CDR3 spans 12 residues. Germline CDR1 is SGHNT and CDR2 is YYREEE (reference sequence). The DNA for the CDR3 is TGTGCCAGCAGCCCGGATGGGTACGAGCAGTACTTC. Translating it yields CASSPDGYEQYF.

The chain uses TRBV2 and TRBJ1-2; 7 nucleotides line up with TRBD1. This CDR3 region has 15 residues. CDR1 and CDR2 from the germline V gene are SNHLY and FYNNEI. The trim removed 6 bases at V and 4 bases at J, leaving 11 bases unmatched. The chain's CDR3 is CASSPNGQVGYGYTF. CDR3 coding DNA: TGTGCCAGCAGCCCTAACGGACAGGTGGGCTATGGCTACACCTTC. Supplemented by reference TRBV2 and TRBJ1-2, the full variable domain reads EPEVTQTPSHQVTQMGQEVILRCVPISNHLYFYWYRQILGQKVEFLVSFYNNEISEKSEIFDDQFSVERPDGSNFTLKIRSTKLEDSAMYFCASSPNGQVGYGYTFGSGTRLTVV.

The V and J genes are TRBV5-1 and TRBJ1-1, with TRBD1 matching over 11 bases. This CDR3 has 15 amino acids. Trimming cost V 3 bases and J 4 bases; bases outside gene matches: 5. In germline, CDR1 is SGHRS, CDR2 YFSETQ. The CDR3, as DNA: TGCGCCAGCAGCTCGGACAGGGGGCTGGGCACTGAAGCTTTCTTT. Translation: CASSSDRGLGTEAFF.

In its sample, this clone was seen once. This chain's CDR3 is CASSLVPDNEQFF. DNA for the CDR3: TGCGCCAGCAGCTTGGTTCCCGACAATGAGCAGTTCTTC. The chain carries TRBV5-1 and TRBJ2-1, with D uncertain. Germline V gene data show CDR1 as SGHRS and CDR2 as YFSETQ. CDR3 length: 13 residues. Trimming removed 0 bases at V and 5 bases at J, with 6 bases between.

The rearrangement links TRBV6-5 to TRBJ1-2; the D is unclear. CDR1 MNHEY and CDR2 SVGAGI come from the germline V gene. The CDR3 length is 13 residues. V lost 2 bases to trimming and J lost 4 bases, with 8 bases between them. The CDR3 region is CASSYGQIYGYTF. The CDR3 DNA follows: TGTGCCAGCAGTTACGGGCAGATCTATGGCTACACCTTC.